Presented here are 21 T cell receptor beta chains from one specimen sequenced in a study of PD-L1 blockade in urothelial cancer. Here immunoSEQ multiplex PCR was the method, and the copy in TCRdb shows in-frame clones only, minus some. This table holds roughly 49,000 clones, 70% to 90% found once. The input for sequencing was PBMCs, taken around atezolizumab (anti-PD-L1) treatment. The receptors here all came from a man between 60 and 70 years old with urothelial cancer.

The V gene is TRBV7-9, the J gene TRBJ1-3; 7 nucleotides align to TRBD1. V gave up 5 bases and J gave up 4 bases; unmatched junction bases: 11. Germline loops: CDR1 SEHNR, CDR2 FQNEAQ (reference sequence). This CDR3 is 16 amino acids long. Here the CDR3 DNA reads TGTGCCAGCAGCCGAAACAGGGGCTTAACCGGAAACACCATATATTTT. Its translation: CASSRNRGLTGNTIYF.

This clone showed up just once. V usage is TRBV18 and J usage is TRBJ2-7; D is possibly TRBD1 (6 bases). The ends were cut back, 5 bases at V and 3 bases at J, with 14 bases in the middle. CDR3 length equals 14 residues. Germline-derived CDR1 and CDR2 are KGHSH and LQKENI. Here the CDR3 reads CASSSGDRVYEQYF. In DNA, the CDR3 is TGTGCCAGCTCATCAGGGGATCGGGTCTACGAGCAGTACTTC.

This chain joins TRBV19 and TRBJ1-4; D gene ambiguous. CDR1 and CDR2 (germline): LNHDA, SQIVND (reference sequence). This CDR3 spans 16 amino acids. Trimming cost V 3 bases and J 0 bases, with 11 bases left between them. In nucleotides, the CDR3 is TGTGCCAGTAGTATCATAGTCCGTGCAACTAATGAAAAACTGTTTTTT. Its protein product is CASSIIVRATNEKLFF.

The chain links TRBV6-6 to TRBJ1-1; D is unresolved. The CDR3 covers 12 residues. V was cut by 2 bases and J by 6 bases, with 7 bases left in between. The germline V gene encodes CDR1 MNHNY and CDR2 SVGAGI (reference sequence). CDR3 sequence reads: CASSYLSPEAFF. The CDR3 coding sequence is TGTGCCAGCAGTTACCTCTCTCCTGAAGCTTTCTTT.

V gene TRBV7-2 combines with J gene TRBJ2-5, with a possible D match to TRBD2 (5 bases). The CDR3 contains 13 residues. With 5 bases removed from V and 5 bases from J, the gap between germline ends came to 12 bases. Germline values: CDR1 SGHTA, CDR2 FQGNSA. The DNA for the CDR3 is TGTGCCAGCAGCAGTCTGGGCGGGGAGACCCAGTACTTC. Translation gives CASSSLGGETQYF.

The CDR3: CASSEDSGQGARLTNEKLFF. The CDR3, as DNA: TGTGCCAGCAGTGAAGATTCAGGACAGGGGGCAAGGCTGACTAATGAAAAACTGTTTTTT. The rearrangement links TRBV6-1 to TRBJ1-4; 11 bases map to TRBD1. Trimming at V came to 1 base and at J to 2 bases, leaving 12 bases not matched to a gene. The CDR3 is 20 amino acids. The germline gives CDR1 MNHNS, CDR2 SASEGT.

The J gene is TRBJ2-7, the V gene TRBV7-9; TRBD1 agrees at 8 bases. The CDR3 is 14 amino acids. V shed 5 bases, J shed 4 bases, and the junction held 7 bases outside the gene matches. CDR1 and CDR2 (germline): SEHNR, FQNEAQ (reference sequence). The CDR3 nucleotides are TGTGCCAGCAGCCAGGACAGGGACCCATACGAGCAGTACTTC. Encoded protein: CASSQDRDPYEQYF. The entire variable domain, with the rest obtained from reference TRBV7-9 and TRBJ2-7, is as follows: DTGVSQNPRHKITKRGQNVTFRCDPISEHNRLYWYRQTLGQGPEFLTYFQNEAQLEKSRLLSDRFSAERPKGSFSTLEIQRTEQGDSAMYLCASSQDRDPYEQYFGPGTRLTVT.

The rearrangement joins TRBV21-1 to TRBJ1-3. TRBV21-1 is reported as a pseudogene. The CDR3 is made up of 17 amino acids. CDR3 loop: CASSKPKPGEPGNTIYF. In nucleotides, the CDR3 is TGTGCCAGCAGCAAACCCAAGCCGGGGGAGCCTGGAAACACCATATATTTT.

This chain uses TRBV27 with TRBJ1-2; 10 nucleotides match TRBD1. V was pared by 5 bases and J by 2 bases, with 8 bases of the junction left unmatched. The germline CDR1 and CDR2 sequences are MNHEY and SMNVEV (reference sequence). The CDR3 extends over 16 amino acids. CDR3 in amino acids: CASSVLPGQGNYGYTF. The CDR3 nucleotides read TGTGCCAGCAGTGTATTACCGGGACAGGGGAACTATGGCTACACCTTC.

The chain is built from TRBV2 and TRBJ2-7; 9 nucleotides line up with TRBD1. Trimming cost V 5 bases and J 0 bases; bases outside gene matches: 5. Germline CDR1 SNHLY, CDR2 FYNNEI. The CDR3 has 15 residues. The CDR3 region has the DNA TGTGCCAGCAGTCCCGGGGACAGGGTCTCCTACGAGCAGTACTTC. Encoded protein: CASSPGDRVSYEQYF.

The genes are TRBV6-1 and TRBJ2-7; the D gene is possibly TRBD1 (5 bases). V was shortened by 2 bases and J by 5 bases, with 7 bases between the two germline ends. The CDR3 spans 12 residues. The V gene's germline CDR1 is MNHNS and CDR2 SASEGT. CDR3 sequence (DNA): TGTGCCAGCAGTGAAATAGGGGACGAGCAGTACTTC. Its protein product is CASSEIGDEQYF.

J is TRBJ1-4 and V is TRBV5-4, with D possibly being TRBD1 (6 bases). Germline V gene data show CDR1 as SGHNT and CDR2 as YYREEE (reference sequence). This CDR3 comprises 15 residues. V dropped 2 bases and J dropped 7 bases, with 15 bases sitting between them. The CDR3 nucleotides are TGTGCCAGCAGCTTTGGGCGGGGGCGAATTGAAAAACTGTTTTTT. Its translation: CASSFGRGRIEKLFF.

This chain joins TRBV5-1 and TRBJ2-3; D is possibly TRBD2 (6 bases). Germline V gives CDR1 SGHRS, CDR2 YFSETQ. The CDR3 sequence is 14 residues long. Deletions cut 4 bases from V and 5 bases from J, with 14 bases between. The CDR3 sequence: CASSGSGVLDTQYF. CDR3 DNA: TGCGCCAGCAGCGGTTCGGGGGTCCTAGATACGCAGTATTTT. Drawing the rest from reference TRBV5-1 and TRBJ2-3, the complete variable domain is KAGVTQTPRYLIKTRGQQVTLSCSPISGHRSVSWYQQTPGQGLQFLFEYFSETQRNKGNFPGRFSGRQFSNSRSEMNVSTLELGDSALYLCASSGSGVLDTQYFGPGTRLTVL.

This chain links TRBV6-6 with TRBJ1-3, with D perhaps matching TRBD1 (5 bases). Trimming took 0 bases from V and 9 from J, leaving 9 bases between them. CDR3 length: 13 amino acids. Germline lookup yields CDR1 MNHNY and CDR2 SVGAGI (reference sequence). The CDR3 spells CASSYSVGGTIYF. The CDR3 DNA reads as TGTGCCAGCAGTTACTCCGTCGGGGGCACCATATATTTT.

The table lists this clone with a count of one. The chain has TRBV19 and TRBJ2-2; a weak D match, TRBD2 (6 bases). The CDR3 is 15 amino acids. Between the trimmed V and J ends, which lost 7 bases and 0 bases, there was a span of 12 bases. The germline gives CDR1 LNHDA, CDR2 SQIVND (reference sequence). CDR3 coding DNA: TGTGCCAGTAAGCTAGCGACTTCGAACACCGGGGAGCTGTTTTTT. It encodes CASKLATSNTGELFF.

J is TRBJ2-3 and V is TRBV9; 9 bases match TRBD2. This CDR3 comprises 16 residues. Germline V gives CDR1 SGDLS, CDR2 YYNGEE. The V and J ends lost 0 bases and 1 base, in that order; junction bases with no gene match: 3. CDR3 residues: CASSVVASGGTDTQYF. CDR3 DNA: TGTGCCAGCAGCGTAGTCGCTAGCGGGGGCACAGATACGCAGTATTTT.

The V gene is TRBV6-5, the J gene TRBJ1-1; D call uncertain. The CDR3 has 11 residues. Deletions cut 6 bases from V and 1 base from J, with 3 bases between. Germline V gene data show CDR1 as MNHEY and CDR2 as SVGAGI. The CDR3 is CASRRNTEAFF. CDR3 DNA sequence: TGTGCCAGCAGGAGGAACACTGAAGCTTTCTTT.

The V call is TRBV19, the J call TRBJ1-5; 9 bases fit TRBD1. The V gene's germline CDR1 is LNHDA and CDR2 SQIVND (reference sequence). CDR3 length equals 17 residues. V was pared by 1 base and J by 4 bases, with 8 bases of the junction left unmatched. The CDR3 region has the DNA TGTGCCAGTAGTATAGTTGGGGGGACAGGGACTAATCAGCCCCAGCATTTT. Encoded protein: CASSIVGGTGTNQPQHF.

The chain carries TRBV7-9 and TRBJ2-6, with a possible D match to TRBD1 (5 bases). The CDR3 is made up of 15 amino acids. CDR1 and CDR2 from the germline V gene are SEHNR and FQNEAQ (reference sequence). The germline V and J ends were trimmed by 3 bases and 4 bases, with 10 bases remaining between them. CDR3 sequence (DNA): TGTGCCAGCAGCTTCGGTCGGACAGGGGCCAACGTCCTGACTTTC. It codes for CASSFGRTGANVLTF.

This clone has just one count. The gene calls are TRBV18 and TRBJ2-5; perhaps TRBD2 as D (6 bases). CDR1 KGHSH and CDR2 LQKENI come from the germline V gene. With 4 bases removed from V and 3 bases from J, the gap between germline ends came to 9 bases. The CDR3 is made up of 13 amino acids. The DNA of the CDR3 is TGTGCCAGCTCACGGGACTGGAAAGAGACCCAGTACTTC. Translating gives CASSRDWKETQYF.

V is TRBV1 and J is TRBJ2-3; TRBD2, the table's D call, lacks a check against the DNA. TRBV1 corresponds to a pseudogene. This CDR3 is built from 14 residues. CDR3 amino acids: CTSSHELAADTQYF. Written as DNA, the CDR3 is TGCACCAGCAGCCATGAGCTAGCCGCAGATACGCAGTATTTT.